This T cell receptor beta chain emerged from a study of OX40 agonist ivuxolimab in advanced cancers. Germline V gives CDR1 SGHTA, CDR2 FQGTGA. The length of the CDR3 is 12 residues. Trimming cost V 0 bases and J 9 bases, with 8 bases left between them. TCRdb keeps only in-frame clones here, not all; method: immunoSEQ multiplex PCR. The sample records around 94,000 clones, under 95% being singletons. With regard to this clone: Its antigen is as yet unknown.

Study-level points and caveats: The antigen specificity of the peripheral T cells (those that were expanded) was not determined.

The rearrangement links TRBV7-3 to TRBJ2-5, with D hard to call. This clonotype was obtained from an adult with an advanced solid tumor such as melanoma, head and neck, liver or kidney cancer. The sample was CD4+ or CD8+ T cells sorted from blood, taken in a trial of the OX40 agonist ivuxolimab. The DNA of the CDR3 is TGTGCCAGCAGCTTAACCTCCGGGCCCCAGTACTTC. Residues: CASSLTSGPQYF.